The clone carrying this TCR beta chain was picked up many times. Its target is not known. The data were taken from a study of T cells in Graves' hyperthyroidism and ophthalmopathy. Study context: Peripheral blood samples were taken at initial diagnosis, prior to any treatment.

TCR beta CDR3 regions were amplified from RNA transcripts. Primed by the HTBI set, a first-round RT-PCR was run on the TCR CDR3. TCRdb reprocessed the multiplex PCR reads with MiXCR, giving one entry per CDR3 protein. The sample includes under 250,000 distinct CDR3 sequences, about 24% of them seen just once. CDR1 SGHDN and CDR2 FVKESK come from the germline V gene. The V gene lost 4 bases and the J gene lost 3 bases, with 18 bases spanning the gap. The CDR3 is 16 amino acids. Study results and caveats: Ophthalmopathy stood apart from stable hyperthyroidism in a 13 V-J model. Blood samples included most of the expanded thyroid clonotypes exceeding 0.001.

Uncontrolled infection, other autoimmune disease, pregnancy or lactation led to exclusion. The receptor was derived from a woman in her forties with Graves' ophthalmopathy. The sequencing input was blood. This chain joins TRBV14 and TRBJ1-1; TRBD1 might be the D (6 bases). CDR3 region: CASSPRDTPWYTEAFF. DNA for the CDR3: TGTGCCAGCAGCCCCCGGGACACTCCGTGGTACACTGAAGCTTTCTTT.